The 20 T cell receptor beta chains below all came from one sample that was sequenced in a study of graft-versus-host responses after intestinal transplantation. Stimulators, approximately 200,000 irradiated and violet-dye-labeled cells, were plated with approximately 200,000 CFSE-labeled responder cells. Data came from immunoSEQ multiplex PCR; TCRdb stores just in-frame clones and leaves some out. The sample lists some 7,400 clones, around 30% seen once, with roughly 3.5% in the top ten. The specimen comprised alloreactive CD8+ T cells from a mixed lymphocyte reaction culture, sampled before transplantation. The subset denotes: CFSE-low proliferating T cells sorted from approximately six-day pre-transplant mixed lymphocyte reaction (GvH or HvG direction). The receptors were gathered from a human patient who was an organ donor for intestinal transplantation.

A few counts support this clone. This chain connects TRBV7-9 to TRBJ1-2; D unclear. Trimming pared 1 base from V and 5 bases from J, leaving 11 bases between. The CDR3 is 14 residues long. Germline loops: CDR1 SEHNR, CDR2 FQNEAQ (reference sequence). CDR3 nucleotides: TGTGCCAGCAGCTTAGAATACAGTCGTTATGGCTACACCTTC. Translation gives CASSLEYSRYGYTF.

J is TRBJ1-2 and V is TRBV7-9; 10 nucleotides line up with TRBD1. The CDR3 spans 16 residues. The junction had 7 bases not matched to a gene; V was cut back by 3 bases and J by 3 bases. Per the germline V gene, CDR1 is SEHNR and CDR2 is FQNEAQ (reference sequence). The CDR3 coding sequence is TGTGCCAGCAGCTTGCTAAGGGACAGGGGCGACTATGGCTACACCTTC. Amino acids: CASSLLRDRGDYGYTF.

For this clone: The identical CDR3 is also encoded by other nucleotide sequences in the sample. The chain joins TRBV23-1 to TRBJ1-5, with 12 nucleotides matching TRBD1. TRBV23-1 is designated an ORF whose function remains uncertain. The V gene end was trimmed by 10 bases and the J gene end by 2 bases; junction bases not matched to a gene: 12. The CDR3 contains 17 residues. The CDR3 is CATDKPGQGACNQPQHF. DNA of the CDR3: TGCGCCACCGATAAACCGGGACAGGGGGCCTGCAATCAGCCCCAGCATTTT.

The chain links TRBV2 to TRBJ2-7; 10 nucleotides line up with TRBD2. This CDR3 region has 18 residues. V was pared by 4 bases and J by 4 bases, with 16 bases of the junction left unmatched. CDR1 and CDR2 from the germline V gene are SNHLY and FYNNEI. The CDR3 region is CASSGGMTAGTSAYEQYF. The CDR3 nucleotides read TGTGCCAGCAGTGGGGGGATGACAGCCGGGACTAGCGCTTACGAGCAGTACTTC. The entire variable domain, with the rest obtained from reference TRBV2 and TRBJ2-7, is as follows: EPEVTQTPSHQVTQMGQEVILRCVPISNHLYFYWYRQILGQKVEFLVSFYNNEISEKSEIFDDQFSVERPDGSNFTLKIRSTKLEDSAMYFCASSGGMTAGTSAYEQYFGPGTRLTVT.

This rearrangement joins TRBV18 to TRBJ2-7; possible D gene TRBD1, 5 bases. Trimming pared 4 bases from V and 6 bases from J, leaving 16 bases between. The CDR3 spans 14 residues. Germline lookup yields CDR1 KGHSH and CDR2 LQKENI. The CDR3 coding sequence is TGTGCCAGCTCACGCCAGGGTGGGGTCCTCGAGCAGTACTTC. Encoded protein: CASSRQGGVLEQYF.

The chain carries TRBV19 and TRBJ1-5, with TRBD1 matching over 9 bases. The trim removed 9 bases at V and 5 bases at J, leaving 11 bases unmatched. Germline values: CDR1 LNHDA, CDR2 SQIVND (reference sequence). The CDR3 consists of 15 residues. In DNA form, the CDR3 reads TGTGCCAGCGACCTATCGACAGGGGGTCATCAGCCCCAGCATTTT. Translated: CASDLSTGGHQPQHF. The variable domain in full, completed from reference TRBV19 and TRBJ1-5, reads DGGITQSPKYLFRKEGQNVTLSCEQNLNHDAMYWYRQDPGQGLRLIYYSQIVNDFQKGDIAEGYSVSREKKESFPLTVTSAQKNPTAFYLCASDLSTGGHQPQHFGDGTRLSIL.

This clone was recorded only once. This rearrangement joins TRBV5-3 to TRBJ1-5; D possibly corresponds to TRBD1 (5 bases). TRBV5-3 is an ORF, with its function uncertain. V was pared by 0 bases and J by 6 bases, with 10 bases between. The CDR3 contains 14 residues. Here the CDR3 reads CARSLGRVGQPQHF. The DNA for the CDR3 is TGTGCCAGAAGCTTGGGCAGGGTCGGTCAGCCCCAGCATTTT.

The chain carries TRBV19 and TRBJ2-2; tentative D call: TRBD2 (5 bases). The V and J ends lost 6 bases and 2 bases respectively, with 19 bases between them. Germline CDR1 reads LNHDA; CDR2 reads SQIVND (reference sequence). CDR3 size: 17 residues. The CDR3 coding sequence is TGTGCCAGTAGCCTCTACCCTTTGGGGAGAAACACCGGGGAGCTGTTTTTT. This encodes CASSLYPLGRNTGELFF.

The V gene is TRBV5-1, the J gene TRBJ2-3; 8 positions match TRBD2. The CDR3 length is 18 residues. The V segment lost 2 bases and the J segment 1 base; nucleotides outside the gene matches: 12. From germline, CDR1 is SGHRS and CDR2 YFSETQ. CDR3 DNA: TGCGCCAGCAGCTTATGGACTAGCTACTCTCCGGGCACAGATACGCAGTATTTT. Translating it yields CASSLWTSYSPGTDTQYF.

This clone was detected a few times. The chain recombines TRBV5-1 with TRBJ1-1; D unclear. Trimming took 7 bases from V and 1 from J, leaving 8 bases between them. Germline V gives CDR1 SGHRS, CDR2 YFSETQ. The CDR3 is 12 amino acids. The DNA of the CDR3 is TGCGCCAGCGCCTCAGGGAACACTGAAGCTTTCTTT. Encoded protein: CASASGNTEAFF.

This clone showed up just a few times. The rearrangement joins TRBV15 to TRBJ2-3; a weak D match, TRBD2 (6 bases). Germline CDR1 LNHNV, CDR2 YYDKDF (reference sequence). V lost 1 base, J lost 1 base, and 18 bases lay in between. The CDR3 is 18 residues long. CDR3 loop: CATSRVRGGRACTDTQYF. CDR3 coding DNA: TGTGCCACCAGCAGAGTGAGGGGAGGTCGGGCCTGCACAGATACGCAGTATTTT.

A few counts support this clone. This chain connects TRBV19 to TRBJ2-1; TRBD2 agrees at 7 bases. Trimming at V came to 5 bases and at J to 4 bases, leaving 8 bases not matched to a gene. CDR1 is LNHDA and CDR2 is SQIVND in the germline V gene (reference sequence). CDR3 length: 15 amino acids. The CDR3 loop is CASSAGRSGYNEQFF. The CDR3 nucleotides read TGTGCCAGTAGTGCCGGGCGTAGCGGGTACAATGAGCAGTTCTTC. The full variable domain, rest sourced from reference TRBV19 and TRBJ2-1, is DGGITQSPKYLFRKEGQNVTLSCEQNLNHDAMYWYRQDPGQGLRLIYYSQIVNDFQKGDIAEGYSVSREKKESFPLTVTSAQKNPTAFYLCASSAGRSGYNEQFFGPGTRLTVL.

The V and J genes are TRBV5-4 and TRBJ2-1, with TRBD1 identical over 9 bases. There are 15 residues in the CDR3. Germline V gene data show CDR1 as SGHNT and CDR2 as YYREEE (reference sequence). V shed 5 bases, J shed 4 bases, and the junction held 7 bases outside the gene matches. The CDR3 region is CASSDTGGGYNEQFF. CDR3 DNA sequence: TGTGCCAGCAGTGACACAGGGGGCGGTTACAATGAGCAGTTCTTC.

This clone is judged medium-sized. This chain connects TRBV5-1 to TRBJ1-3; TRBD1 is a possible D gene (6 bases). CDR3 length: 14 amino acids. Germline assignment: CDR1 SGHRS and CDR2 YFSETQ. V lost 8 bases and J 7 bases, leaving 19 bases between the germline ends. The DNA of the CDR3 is TGCGCCAGTCTGGACAGTAGCCTTTGGAACACCATATATTTT. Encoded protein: CASLDSSLWNTIYF. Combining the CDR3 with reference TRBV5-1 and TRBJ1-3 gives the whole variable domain KAGVTQTPRYLIKTRGQQVTLSCSPISGHRSVSWYQQTPGQGLQFLFEYFSETQRNKGNFPGRFSGRQFSNSRSEMNVSTLELGDSALYLCASLDSSLWNTIYFGEGSWLTVV.

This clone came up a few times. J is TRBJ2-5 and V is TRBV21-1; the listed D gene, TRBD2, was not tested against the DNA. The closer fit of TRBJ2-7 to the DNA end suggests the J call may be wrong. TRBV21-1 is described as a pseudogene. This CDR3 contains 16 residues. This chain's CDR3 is CASSKGDFPLRCEQYF. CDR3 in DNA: TGTGCCAGCAGCAAAGGAGACTTCCCCCTAAGGTGCGAGCAGTACTTC.

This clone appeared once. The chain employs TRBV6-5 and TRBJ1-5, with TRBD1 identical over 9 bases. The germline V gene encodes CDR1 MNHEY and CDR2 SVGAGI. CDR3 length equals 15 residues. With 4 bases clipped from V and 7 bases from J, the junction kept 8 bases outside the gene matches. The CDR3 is CASSSLQGAGQPQHF. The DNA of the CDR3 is TGTGCCAGCAGTTCGCTACAGGGGGCGGGGCAGCCCCAGCATTTT.

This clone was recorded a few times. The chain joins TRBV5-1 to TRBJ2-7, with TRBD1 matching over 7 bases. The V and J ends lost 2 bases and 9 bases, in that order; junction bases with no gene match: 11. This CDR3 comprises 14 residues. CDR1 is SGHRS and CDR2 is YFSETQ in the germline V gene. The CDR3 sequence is CASSLLTGTVGQYF. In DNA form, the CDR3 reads TGCGCCAGCAGCTTATTAACCGGGACAGTTGGGCAGTACTTC.

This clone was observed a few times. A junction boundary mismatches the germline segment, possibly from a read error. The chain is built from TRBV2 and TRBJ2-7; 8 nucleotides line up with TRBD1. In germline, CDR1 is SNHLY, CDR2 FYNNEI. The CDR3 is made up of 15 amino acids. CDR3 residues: CASNLDRESFYGQYF. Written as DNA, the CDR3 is TGTGCCAGCAACCTGGACAGGGAGAGTTTCTACGGGCAGTACTTC.

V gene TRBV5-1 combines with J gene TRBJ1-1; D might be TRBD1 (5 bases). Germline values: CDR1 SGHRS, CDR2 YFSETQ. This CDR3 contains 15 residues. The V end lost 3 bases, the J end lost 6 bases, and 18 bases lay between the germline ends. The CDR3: CASSSLGGIGAEAFF. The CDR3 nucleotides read TGCGCCAGCAGCTCCCTGGGGGGGATCGGAGCTGAAGCTTTCTTT.

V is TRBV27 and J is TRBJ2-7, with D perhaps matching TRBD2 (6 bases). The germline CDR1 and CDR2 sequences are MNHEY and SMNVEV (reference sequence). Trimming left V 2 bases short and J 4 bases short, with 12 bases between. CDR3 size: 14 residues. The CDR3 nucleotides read TGTGCCAGCAGTTTAAGCCTAGCGACATACGAGCAGTACTTC. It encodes CASSLSLATYEQYF.